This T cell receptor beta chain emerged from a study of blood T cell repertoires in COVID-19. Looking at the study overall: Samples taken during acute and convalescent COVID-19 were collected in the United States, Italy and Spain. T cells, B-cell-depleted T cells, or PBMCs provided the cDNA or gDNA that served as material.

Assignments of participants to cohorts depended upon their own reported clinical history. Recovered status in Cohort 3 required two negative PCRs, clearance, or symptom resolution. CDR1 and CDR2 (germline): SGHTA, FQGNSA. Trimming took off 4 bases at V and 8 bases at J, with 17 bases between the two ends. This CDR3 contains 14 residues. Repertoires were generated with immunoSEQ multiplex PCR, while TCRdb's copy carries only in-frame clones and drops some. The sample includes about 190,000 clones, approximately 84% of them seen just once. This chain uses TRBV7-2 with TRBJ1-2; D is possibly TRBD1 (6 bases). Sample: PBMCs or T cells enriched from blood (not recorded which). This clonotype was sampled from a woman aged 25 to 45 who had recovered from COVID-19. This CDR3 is CASSSFKQGRGYTF. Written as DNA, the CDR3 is TGTGCCAGCAGCTCTTTTAAACAGGGCCGGGGCTACACCTTC.